The 18 T cell receptor beta chains reported below all come from one sample, sequenced in a study of blood T cell repertoires in COVID-19. Here immunoSEQ multiplex PCR was the method, and the copy in TCRdb shows in-frame clones only, minus some. The data hold approximately 200,000 clones, with approximately 83% observed a single time. Sequenced: peripheral blood. The receptors stem from a man in his 60s with acute or convalescent COVID-19.

This chain links TRBV19 with TRBJ2-1, with D unclear. This CDR3 is built from 11 residues. Germline assignment: CDR1 LNHDA and CDR2 SQIVND (reference sequence). Trimming removed 7 bases from V and 7 bases from J, with 8 bases in between. The CDR3 DNA reads as TGTGCCAGTACGAGGCTAAATGAGCAGTTCTTC. It codes for CASTRLNEQFF.

A few counts support this clone. This chain joins TRBV7-2 and TRBJ1-2; D is perhaps TRBD1 (5 bases). CDR1 and CDR2 (germline): SGHTA, FQGNSA. The CDR3 totals 15 residues. V was shortened by 5 bases and J by 0 bases, with 13 bases between the two germline ends. The CDR3 loop reads CASSPTDQANYGYTF. In nucleotides, the CDR3 is TGTGCCAGCAGCCCGACAGATCAAGCTAACTATGGCTACACCTTC.

The CDR3 bases are TGTGCCAGCAGCTTCCGCAGGACTAGCGGGAGGACAGCCTACGAGCAGTACTTC. Residues: CASSFRRTSGRTAYEQYF. The chain carries TRBV5-6 and TRBJ2-7; 14 bases map to TRBD2. The CDR3 contains 18 residues. The germline CDR1 and CDR2 sequences are SGHDT and YYEEEE. V was clipped by 2 bases and J by 2 bases; unmatched bases: 9.

The chain employs TRBV14 and TRBJ1-6; D not certain. The V and J ends lost 4 bases and 8 bases respectively, with 15 bases between them. The CDR3 length is 15 residues. CDR1 SGHDN and CDR2 FVKESK come from the germline V gene. CDR3 sequence (DNA): TGTGCCAGCAGCCGCCCCCCACGGGTGGATTCACCCCTCCACTTT. It is translated as CASSRPPRVDSPLHF.

This clone came up once. This rearrangement joins TRBV5-1 to TRBJ2-5; a weak D match, TRBD1 (6 bases). Germline loops: CDR1 SGHRS, CDR2 YFSETQ. V shed 0 bases and J shed 1 base, with 10 bases lying between them. The CDR3 contains 15 residues. In DNA form, the CDR3 reads TGCGCCAGCAGCTTGGGACAGGACAGCCAAGAGACCCAGTACTTC. Residues: CASSLGQDSQETQYF.

About this clone itself: This sample also contains other DNA sequences that code for the same CDR3. The chain couples TRBV7-3 to TRBJ2-1; D possibly corresponds to TRBD2 (5 bases). CDR1 SGHTA and CDR2 FQGTGA come from the germline V gene. V lost 3 bases and J lost 6, with 9 bases in between. CDR3 size: 13 residues. CDR3 in amino acids: CASSFGGINEQFF. CDR3 DNA: TGTGCCAGCAGCTTCGGAGGAATCAATGAGCAGTTCTTC.

The chain is built from TRBV7-9 and TRBJ1-1; D ambiguous. The CDR3 spans 13 residues. Germline CDR1 and CDR2: SEHNR and FQNEAQ (reference sequence). V lost 6 bases to trimming and J lost 3 bases, with 11 bases between them. Here the CDR3 reads CASSLPRYTEAFF. The CDR3 bases are TGTGCCAGCAGTCTCCCCCGGTACACTGAAGCTTTCTTT.

This chain uses TRBV19 with TRBJ1-4; TRBD1 matches 9 bases. Germline V gene sequence: CDR1 LNHDA, CDR2 SQIVND (reference sequence). The CDR3 has 14 residues. V shed 5 bases and J 5 bases; nucleotides not matched to a gene: 3. The DNA of the CDR3 is TGTGCCAGTAGTGACGACAGGGGGAATGAAAAACTGTTTTTT. Amino acids: CASSDDRGNEKLFF.

The V call is TRBV28, the J call TRBJ2-7; 9 nucleotides line up with TRBD1. V lost 3 bases and J lost 7; bases outside the gene matches: 7. This CDR3 contains 14 residues. CDR1 is MDHEN, CDR2 SYDVKM, per germline. For the CDR3, the DNA is TGTGCCAGCAGTTTGAGACAGGGGGGTCGAGAGCAGTACTTC. It yields the protein CASSLRQGGREQYF.

The chain carries TRBV9 and TRBJ2-3, with a tentative D call TRBD1 (5 bases). The CDR3 spans 16 residues. V was cut by 4 bases and J by 2 bases, with 17 bases left in between. The V gene's germline CDR1 is SGDLS and CDR2 YYNGEE. The CDR3: CASSTDPDTYTDTQYF. The CDR3 nucleotides read TGTGCCAGCAGCACCGACCCGGACACATACACAGATACGCAGTATTTT.

The J gene is TRBJ2-7, the V gene TRBV5-5, with 7 bases lining up with TRBD1. Germline-derived CDR1 and CDR2 are SGHKS and YYEKEE (reference sequence). V gave up 3 bases and J gave up 2 bases; unmatched junction bases: 5. CDR3 size: 14 residues. CDR3: CASSSGQGAYEQYF. Here the CDR3 DNA reads TGTGCCAGCAGCTCAGGGCAGGGGGCCTACGAGCAGTACTTC.

The chain carries TRBV4-2 and TRBJ2-7, with 10 nucleotides matching TRBD1. The CDR3 has 16 residues. Trimming at V came to 0 bases and at J to 6 bases, leaving 8 bases not matched to a gene. Germline loops: CDR1 LGHNA, CDR2 YNFKEQ. The CDR3 loop is CASSQEFRQGASEQYF. The CDR3 region has the DNA TGTGCCAGCAGCCAAGAATTTAGACAGGGGGCTTCCGAGCAGTACTTC.

The chain recombines TRBV5-5 with TRBJ2-2; D may be TRBD2 (6 bases). Germline V gene data show CDR1 as SGHKS and CDR2 as YYEKEE (reference sequence). The CDR3 is made up of 16 amino acids. Trimming left V 0 bases short and J 4 bases short, with 13 bases between. This CDR3 reads CASSLGVAEITGELFF. Here the CDR3 DNA reads TGTGCCAGCAGCTTGGGAGTAGCGGAGATCACCGGGGAGCTGTTTTTT.

This chain links TRBV19 with TRBJ1-5; D gene ambiguous. The length of the CDR3 is 13 residues. CDR1 and CDR2 from the germline V gene are LNHDA and SQIVND (reference sequence). Trimming took 5 bases from V and 7 from J, leaving 12 bases between them. CDR3 protein: CASSSPTGQPQHF. The CDR3 DNA follows: TGTGCCAGTAGTTCCCCGACGGGACAGCCCCAGCATTTT.

The V gene is TRBV4-1, the J gene TRBJ2-1, with D hard to call. V lost 0 bases and J 4 bases, leaving 7 bases between the germline ends. Germline CDR1 and CDR2: MGHRA and YSYEKL. This CDR3 contains 14 residues. The CDR3 coding sequence is TGCGCCAGCAGCCAAGAGGTCAGATACAATGAGCAGTTCTTC. Translating gives CASSQEVRYNEQFF.

The chain carries TRBV2 and TRBJ1-6; D gene unclear. Germline assignment: CDR1 SNHLY and CDR2 FYNNEI. The CDR3 contains 15 residues. V gave up 7 bases and J gave up 2 bases, with 12 bases separating them. CDR3 in DNA: TGTGCCAGCAATATAGGAGCAACCTATAATTCACCCCTCCACTTT. It specifies CASNIGATYNSPLHF.

The chain carries TRBV19 and TRBJ2-7; 10 bases agree with TRBD1. Germline V CDR1 and CDR2: LNHDA, SQIVND (reference sequence). V trimming: 10 bases; J trimming: 7 bases; junction bases outside the gene matches: 10. The CDR3 has 13 amino acids. CDR3 nucleotide sequence: TGTGCCAACGCCGGGACAGGGGCTTATGAGCAGTACTTC. The encoded protein is CANAGTGAYEQYF.

The chain links TRBV7-2 to TRBJ1-2; tentative D call: TRBD1 (6 bases). Trimming removed 1 base from V and 8 bases from J, with 20 bases in between. Germline loops: CDR1 SGHTA, CDR2 FQGNSA. The CDR3 consists of 16 residues. CDR3 bases: TGTGCCAGCAGCTTAGGGGACATCGGGCCTTCGAGCGGCTACACCTTC. This translates into CASSLGDIGPSSGYTF.